This is a list of T cell receptor beta chains from one sample in a study of blood T cell repertoires in COVID-19. Using immunoSEQ multiplex PCR, the repertoire was profiled, and TCRdb retains in-frame clones only, with some absent. The sample includes more than 300,000 clones, 80% to 95% of them seen just once. The sequencing input was PBMCs or T cells enriched from blood (not recorded which). The receptors originated from a woman aged 40 to 49 who had been exposed to COVID-19. CDR3s include the opening cysteine and the closing phenylalanine or tryptophan. The order of the fields is D gene, V gene, J gene, CDR3 protein, CDR3 DNA. The D gene is left open where the match is weak.

>NA|TRBV9|TRBJ1-2
CASSVFDKAGGYGYTF
TGTGCCAGCAGCGTATTTGATAAGGCAGGAGGCTATGGCTACACCTTC
>NA|TRBV29-1|TRBJ1-1
CSVGRQAEAFF
TGCAGCGTGGGTAGGCAGGCAGAAGCTTTCTTT
>TRBD1|TRBV7-2|TRBJ1-2
CASSSTGQVGGYTF
TGTGCCAGCAGTTCTACTGGACAGGTGGGCGGCTACACCTTC
>NA|TRBV5-5|TRBJ1-6
CASSLLSYNSPLHF
TGTGCCAGCAGCTTGTTGAGCTATAATTCACCCCTCCACTTT
>NA|TRBV18|TRBJ1-5
CASSRQDNQPQHF
TGTGCCAGCTCACGGCAGGATAATCAGCCCCAGCATTTT
>NA|TRBV11-3|TRBJ1-6
CASSSAYNSPLHF
TGTGCCAGCAGCTCAGCCTATAATTCACCCCTCCACTTT
>NA|TRBV19|TRBJ2-7
CATGAGPTYEQYF
TGTGCCACTGGGGCAGGGCCTACCTACGAGCAGTACTTC
>TRBD1|TRBV5-1|TRBJ1-1
CASSRGTGTYTEAFF
TGCGCCAGCAGCCGAGGGACAGGGACATACACTGAAGCTTTCTTT
>NA|TRBV2|TRBJ1-3
CASSERGIRPGNTIYF
TGTGCCAGCAGTGAAAGGGGGATCCGACCTGGAAACACCATATATTTT
>TRBD1|TRBV29-1|TRBJ1-2
CSVEATGLGGYGYTF
TGCAGCGTTGAAGCGACAGGGCTGGGGGGCTATGGCTACACCTTC
>NA|TRBV7-2|TRBJ1-1
CASSLVAGNTEAFF
TGTGCCAGCAGCTTAGTGGCAGGGAACACTGAAGCTTTCTTT